The T cell receptor beta chain described here comes from a study of blood T cell repertoires in COVID-19 (dated by TCRdb to 2020 to 2021). General notes on the study: The collaborator samples originated in the United States, Italy and Spain and spanned the acute and convalescent phases of COVID-19. Subjects who had been exposed to COVID-19, were actively infected with it, or had recovered from it provided the deeply sampled blood TCRbeta repertoires that made up the dataset. The material from the prospective study consisted of cDNA or gDNA derived from T cells, B-cell-depleted T cells, or PBMCs. The repertoires were released in a freely available public database meant as a resource for research on the immune response to SARS-CoV-2. Where available, HLA class I and class II types were taken from metadata supplied by the sample provider and were not determined by assay-based typing. The sample metadata nearly always contained a de-identified subject ID, COVID-19 status, age in years and sex. The samples were drawn from the first 160 participants of the ongoing ImmuneRACE study and from over 950 subjects provided by 6 global collaborators.

The CDR3 has 15 amino acids, counting the end cysteine and phenylalanine. Only CDR3 DNA remains: 45 bases, in frame from the first base. The germline V and J ends show losses of 6 bases and 5 bases respectively, and no gene match explains 9 bases of the junction. The germline V gene (reference sequence) yields MNHEY for CDR1 and SMNVEV for CDR2. As regards this clone: Its target antigen remains unknown. No per-base quality is available; no much larger clone lies one base away.

The immunoSEQ Assay, a bias-controlled multiplex PCR, was used to amplify TCRbeta CDR3 regions from genomic DNA. In the paper's pipeline: Within the assay, amplification of reference gene primers was used to estimate how many nucleated cells each sample contained. To quantify the absolute abundance of each unique TCRbeta CDR3 rearrangement, sequence reads were collapsed and filtered. For each sample, productive Simpson clonality was calculated as the square root of Simpson's diversity index over productive rearrangements. This is the immuneACCESS table as TCRdb keeps it, with only in-frame sequences that have V and J called. A part of the clones is gone; compared with another copy, unresolved V genes explain less than half, and the rest is unexplained. That table is the source of V, J and clone size, and D and trimming were worked out from the DNA. The sample table holds around 70,000 clones, of which around 86% were seen once. The ten largest account for around 9.9% of the sample.

Results and caveats for the whole study, not just this receptor: How much clinical and demographic metadata was included differed by source and by participant, and the metadata was provided uncurated.

Collaborating institutions collected whole blood in K2EDTA tubes following their own protocols. For TCRbeta analysis, collaborators shipped samples in one of three forms: frozen whole blood, isolated PBMCs, or DNA extracted from either of those sample types. The V and J genes are TRBV27 and TRBJ2-3, and 9 bases in between align with TRBD1. Sequences were obtained from peripheral blood. The sequence was collected from a woman aged 18-29 years with acute or convalescent COVID-19. The CDR3: CASSLTGGGLDTQYF. The DNA is TGTGCCAGCAGCCTGACAGGGGGAGGTTTAGATACGCAGTATTTT.